The sequence of this TCR beta chain was determined in a study of cytomegalovirus exposure and HLA in healthy donors. Regarding the study as a whole: The authors listed 150 or so TCR beta chains as cytomegalovirus-associated. Both high specificity and high sensitivity reportedly marked the classifier's diagnosis of cytomegalovirus status.

Vbeta (60) and Jbeta (13) primers were used in the PCR. Profiled with immunoSEQ multiplex PCR; TCRdb holds only in-frame clones, not every one. The sample includes some 54,000 clones, 65% to 85% of them seen just once. This CDR3 has 11 amino acids. Germline values: CDR1 SNHLY, CDR2 FYNNEI. Trimming removed 4 bases from V and 6 bases from J, with 7 bases in between. In this sample, this clone turned up once. Antigen unknown. The TCR was taken from a man aged 18 to 30 in good health and CMV-seronegative. This chain joins TRBV2 and TRBJ2-7, with no clear D. The sample taken for sequencing was PBMCs. Written as DNA, the CDR3 is TGTGCCAGCAGTGTACAATCCGAGCAGTACTTC. Translating it yields CASSVQSEQYF.